This T cell receptor (beta chain) was identified in a study of CD8 T cells in ankylosing spondylitis. Study-level results: Seemingly characteristic of ankylosing spondylitis blood was a TCR beta motif consisting of under ten highly homologous variants. Reported data indicate significant enrichment of disease-linked clones within matched ankylosing spondylitis synovial fluid. Certain motif variants had earlier appeared in reactive arthritis synovial fluid and blood. Relatively rare in peripheral blood, disease-linked clones were also CD8+.

Quantitative 5'-RACE was performed with molecular barcodes, and it yielded the TCR beta libraries. One entry per CDR3 protein results from TCRdb running MiXCR on the 5' RACE reads. Of about 400,000 distinct CDR3 sequences in the sample, approximately 20% are singletons; the top ten hold approximately 15%. Of note for this clonotype: Its antigen is unknown.

The V gene end was trimmed by 6 bases and the J gene end by 1 base; junction bases not matched to a gene: 4. CDR3 length: 15 amino acids. Germline loops: CDR1 MGHRA, CDR2 YSYEKL. This chain uses TRBV4-1 with TRBJ1-1; TRBD1 matches 11 bases. This receptor was obtained from a male donor with ankylosing spondylitis. The material sequenced was blood, either unsorted or a sorted T cell fraction (not recorded which). CDR3 in amino acids: CASRVGTGGNTEAFF. CDR3 sequence (DNA): TGCGCCAGCAGAGTAGGGACAGGGGGGAACACTGAAGCTTTCTTT.